The source of this T cell receptor (beta chain) is a study of tumor-infiltrating lymphocytes in primary liver carcinoma. Overall study context: Patients' primary liver carcinoma was surgically resected. Patients were both men and women, whose ages ran from 30 to 69 years.

Researchers drew blood RNA from unsorted whole blood and extracted germline DNA as well. Germline CDR1 SEHNR, CDR2 FQNEAQ (reference sequence). There are 15 residues in the CDR3. Trimming took 5 bases from V and 8 from J, leaving 18 bases between them. Making TCR beta cDNA involved around 510 ng total RNA and a constant-region primer. TCR beta libraries came from three nested multiplex PCR rounds using slightly modified ARM-PCR. The study ran its first two PCR rounds for about 11 cycles each, using TRBV1-TRBV30 forward primers and a C-beta reverse primer. Via MiXCR, TCRdb re-called the multiplex PCR reads, giving one row per CDR3 protein. The sample gives almost 200,000 distinct CDR3 sequences, 65% of which show up once; approximately 6.6% is in the top ten.

The sample consisted of peripheral blood. The TCR sequence derives from an older woman with primary liver carcinoma and hepatitis B virus infection. The chain is built from TRBV7-9 and TRBJ1-4, with unresolved D. The chain's CDR3 is CASSIRVYGEEKLFF. The CDR3 DNA sequence: TGTGCCAGCAGCATACGCGTGTATGGAGAAGAAAAACTGTTTTTT.